These 32 T cell receptor beta chains share one sample of origin, sequenced in a study of blood T cell repertoires in COVID-19. The protocol was immunoSEQ multiplex PCR, while the TCRdb copy is restricted to in-frame clones and leaves out a portion. The data show 200,000 to 250,000 clones, roughly 86% seen once. The sample consisted of peripheral blood. The receptors derive from a man aged 55 to 70 with acute or convalescent COVID-19.

This rearrangement joins TRBV5-1 to TRBJ1-2; D remains unclear. Deletions cut 2 bases from V and 0 bases from J, with 20 bases between. There are 18 residues in the CDR3. CDR1 is SGHRS, CDR2 YFSETQ, per germline. The CDR3, as DNA: TGCGCCAGCAGCTTAAGGAGGACGGAGCTACTCCCTAACTATGGCTACACCTTC. Its protein product is CASSLRRTELLPNYGYTF.

The chain combines TRBV18 with TRBJ1-4; D is unclear. This CDR3 region has 16 residues. Germline CDR1 reads KGHSH; CDR2 reads LQKENI. With 0 bases removed from V and 8 bases from J, the gap between germline ends came to 16 bases. Written as DNA, the CDR3 is TGTGCCAGCTCACCACCGGTCCGGGAAAGGTGGGAAAAACTGTTTTTT. Encoded protein: CASSPPVRERWEKLFF.

The chain joins TRBV7-9 to TRBJ1-2, with no clear D. The CDR3 is made up of 12 amino acids. V was pared by 5 bases and J by 7 bases, with 11 bases between. The germline gives CDR1 SEHNR, CDR2 FQNEAQ (reference sequence). The CDR3 sequence is CASSLGRGGYTF. CDR3 bases: TGTGCCAGCAGCCTCGGGCGGGGTGGCTACACCTTC.

This sequence joins TRBV30 and TRBJ2-3, with 8 nucleotides matching TRBD2. V gave up 4 bases and J gave up 4 bases; unmatched junction bases: 4. This CDR3 region has 13 residues. The germline V gene encodes CDR1 GTSNPN and CDR2 SVGIG (reference sequence). CDR3 protein: CAWIGGAADTQYF. CDR3 in DNA: TGTGCCTGGATCGGGGGGGCTGCAGATACGCAGTATTTT.

This chain links TRBV3-1 (or the pseudogene TRBV3-2) with TRBJ2-5; 14 bases align to TRBD2. Trimming at V came to 1 base and at J to 5 bases, leaving 3 bases not matched to a gene. This CDR3 contains 16 residues. Germline CDR1 reads LGHDT; CDR2 reads YNNKEL (reference sequence). The CDR3 reads CASSQGLAGGLETQYF. The DNA for the CDR3 is TGTGCCAGCAGCCAAGGACTAGCGGGGGGGCTGGAGACCCAGTACTTC.

CDR3 residues: CASSSNPVNTEAFF. The CDR3 DNA follows: TGTGCCAGCAGCTCTAATCCGGTGAACACTGAAGCTTTCTTT. This chain connects TRBV28 to TRBJ1-1; no clear D gene. Germline assignment: CDR1 MDHEN and CDR2 SYDVKM. V was cut by 6 bases and J by 0 bases, with 11 bases left in between. There are 14 residues in the CDR3.

The V call is TRBV7-7, the J call TRBJ2-7; the match to TRBD1 covers 8 bases. Germline lookup yields CDR1 SSHAT and CDR2 FNYEAQ (reference sequence). CDR3 length equals 14 residues. With 1 base clipped from V and 6 bases from J, the junction kept 5 bases outside the gene matches. CDR3 sequence reads: CASSLGTGMGEQYF. The CDR3 region has the DNA TGTGCCAGCAGCTTAGGGACAGGGATGGGCGAGCAGTACTTC.

The rearrangement joins TRBV11-2 to TRBJ2-5; 9 positions match TRBD1. Trimming cost V 0 bases and J 5 bases; bases outside gene matches: 4. CDR1 is SGHAT, CDR2 FQNNGV, per germline. The CDR3 extends over 15 amino acids. The CDR3 is CASSLETGGVETQYF. Written as DNA, the CDR3 is TGTGCCAGCAGCTTAGAGACAGGGGGTGTGGAGACCCAGTACTTC.

This chain uses TRBV9 with TRBJ2-3; 11 bases are shared with TRBD2. V gave up 5 bases and J gave up 5 bases; unmatched junction bases: 7. The CDR3 is made up of 15 amino acids. The germline V gene encodes CDR1 SGDLS and CDR2 YYNGEE. This CDR3 is CASSYSGGAVDTQYF. The CDR3 bases are TGTGCCAGCAGTTATAGCGGGGGGGCGGTAGATACGCAGTATTTT.

This chain uses TRBV27 with TRBJ1-5; possible D gene TRBD1, 6 bases. The V and J ends lost 5 bases and 1 base respectively, with 12 bases between them. The CDR3 is made up of 15 amino acids. The germline CDR1 and CDR2 sequences are MNHEY and SMNVEV (reference sequence). CDR3 sequence: CASSPNRVSNQPQHF. DNA of the CDR3: TGTGCCAGCAGTCCAAACAGGGTAAGCAATCAGCCCCAGCATTTT.

This chain uses TRBV28 with TRBJ2-1; 9 bases fit TRBD2. Germline-derived CDR1 and CDR2 are MDHEN and SYDVKM. J was trimmed by 5 bases and V by 6 bases; bases with no gene match: 8. This CDR3 is built from 15 residues. CDR3 residues: CASRQSGGLNNEQFF. As DNA, the CDR3 is TGTGCCAGCAGGCAAAGCGGGGGGCTGAACAATGAGCAGTTCTTC.

The J gene is TRBJ2-4, the V gene TRBV4-2, with a possible D match to TRBD1 (6 bases). Germline V lookup: CDR1 LGHNA, CDR2 YNFKEQ. This CDR3 region has 17 residues. Between the trimmed V and J ends, which lost 0 bases and 0 bases, there was a span of 12 bases. The DNA of the CDR3 is TGTGCCAGCAGCCAAGACCAGGGGCAGATAGCCAAAAACATTCAGTACTTC. Amino acids: CASSQDQGQIAKNIQYF.

The V and J genes are TRBV10-3 and TRBJ1-6; D is undetermined. The V and J ends lost 7 bases and 5 bases respectively, with 12 bases between them. The length of the CDR3 is 14 residues. Germline V lookup: CDR1 ENHRY, CDR2 SYGVKD. The CDR3 coding sequence is TGTGCCATCACCTCCCGGGAGAATAATTCACCCCTCCACTTT. As protein: CAITSRENNSPLHF.

The table lists this clone with a few counts. V is TRBV5-1 and J is TRBJ1-3; 8 bases match TRBD1. CDR1 SGHRS and CDR2 YFSETQ come from the germline V gene. The CDR3 spans 16 residues. V dropped 0 bases and J dropped 0; count of bases not matched to a gene: 2. This chain's CDR3 is CASSLGRGPSGNTIYF. Written as DNA, the CDR3 is TGCGCCAGCAGCTTGGGCAGGGGGCCCTCTGGAAACACCATATATTTT.

V gene TRBV6-1 combines with J gene TRBJ2-5, with TRBD2 matching 7 bases. Germline V CDR1 and CDR2: MNHNS, SASEGT. Trimming cost V 3 bases and J 2 bases; bases outside gene matches: 6. This CDR3 contains 15 residues. This chain's CDR3 is CASSDGGGGQETQYF. CDR3 sequence (DNA): TGTGCCAGCAGTGACGGTGGGGGGGGACAAGAGACCCAGTACTTC.

The chain has TRBV19 and TRBJ2-2, with TRBD2 as a possible D gene (6 bases). CDR3 size: 16 residues. The germline gives CDR1 LNHDA, CDR2 SQIVND (reference sequence). V gave up 6 bases and J gave up 0 bases, with 14 bases separating them. CDR3 bases: TGTGCCAGTAGAGCCTGGGGGGTTTCGAACACCGGGGAGCTGTTTTTT. Translating gives CASRAWGVSNTGELFF. The full variable domain, in which reference TRBV19 and TRBJ2-2 provide the parts outside the CDR3, is DGGITQSPKYLFRKEGQNVTLSCEQNLNHDAMYWYRQDPGQGLRLIYYSQIVNDFQKGDIAEGYSVSREKKESFPLTVTSAQKNPTAFYLCASRAWGVSNTGELFFGEGSRLTVL.

In this sample, this clone turned up a few times. The V and J genes are TRBV7-2 and TRBJ1-5; no reliable D call. The V end was cut by 4 bases, the J end by 4 bases, with 8 bases between. CDR3 length: 13 amino acids. CDR1 is SGHTA and CDR2 is FQGNSA in the germline V gene. CDR3 in amino acids: CASSSGGNQPQHF. CDR3 bases: TGTGCCAGCAGCTCCGGAGGGAATCAGCCCCAGCATTTT.

The chain carries TRBV5-1 and TRBJ1-6; D is perhaps TRBD1 (6 bases). V lost 0 bases to trimming and J lost 9 bases, with 13 bases between them. The CDR3 is made up of 15 amino acids. Germline assignment: CDR1 SGHRS and CDR2 YFSETQ. The DNA of the CDR3 is TGCGCCAGCAGCTTGGAGGCAGGGGTCGGTTCACCCCTCCACTTT. Its protein is CASSLEAGVGSPLHF.

There are a few counts of this clone. The V and J genes are TRBV4-3 and TRBJ2-2; 7 bases are shared with TRBD1. The CDR3 extends over 15 amino acids. J was trimmed by 3 bases and V by 6 bases; bases with no gene match: 7. Germline CDR1 is LGHNA and CDR2 is YSLEER. The CDR3 loop reads CASSRQGRYTGELFF. Here the CDR3 DNA reads TGCGCCAGCAGTCGACAGGGACGCTACACCGGGGAGCTGTTTTTT.

The V gene is TRBV18, the J gene TRBJ1-5, with unresolved D. The germline V and J ends were trimmed by 2 bases and 3 bases, with 14 bases remaining between them. CDR1 and CDR2 (germline): KGHSH, LQKENI. The CDR3 is 16 amino acids. CDR3 coding DNA: TGTGCCAGCTCACCATCCCGGGGTCCCCACAATCAGCCCCAGCATTTT. Translated: CASSPSRGPHNQPQHF.

J is TRBJ2-5 and V is TRBV27; 8 positions match TRBD2. The germline gives CDR1 MNHEY, CDR2 SMNVEV (reference sequence). This CDR3 is 16 amino acids long. V lost 5 bases, J lost 5 bases, and 13 bases stayed unmatched. The CDR3 loop is CASSPGWGGGMETQYF. The CDR3 DNA follows: TGTGCCAGCAGTCCGGGATGGGGCGGGGGGATGGAGACCCAGTACTTC.

The V gene is TRBV9, the J gene TRBJ1-6; D is possibly TRBD1 (5 bases). V was pared by 4 bases and J by 8 bases, with 19 bases between. Germline CDR1 and CDR2: SGDLS and YYNGEE. The length of the CDR3 is 16 residues. DNA for the CDR3: TGTGCCAGCAGCCCTCCGCCGGGGGGGTACGATTCACCCCTCCACTTT. Translating gives CASSPPPGGYDSPLHF.

This chain connects TRBV28 to TRBJ2-6, with 12 bases fitting TRBD1. Trimming took 5 bases from V and 3 from J; bases not matched to a gene: 8. This CDR3 has 18 residues. The germline V gene encodes CDR1 MDHEN and CDR2 SYDVKM. CDR3 sequence reads: CASSPSGQGAGGANVLTF. Here the CDR3 DNA reads TGTGCCAGCAGTCCCTCGGGACAGGGGGCGGGTGGGGCCAACGTCCTGACTTTC.

V usage is TRBV11-3 and J usage is TRBJ2-7; 8 bases map to TRBD1. V shed 3 bases and J 4 bases; nucleotides not matched to a gene: 8. Germline V CDR1 and CDR2: SGHNT, YENEEA. There are 15 residues in the CDR3. CDR3 region: CASSLTQGALYEQYF. The CDR3 DNA follows: TGTGCCAGCAGCTTGACCCAGGGGGCCTTGTACGAGCAGTACTTC.

V is TRBV6-5 and J is TRBJ2-2; D is unclear. With 7 bases removed from V and 6 bases from J, the gap between germline ends came to 9 bases. CDR3 length: 12 residues. The germline V gene encodes CDR1 MNHEY and CDR2 SVGAGI. This CDR3 reads CASTQNPGELFF. In DNA, the CDR3 is TGTGCCAGCACTCAGAATCCCGGGGAGCTGTTTTTT.

V is TRBV6-4 and J is TRBJ2-5, with TRBD2 identical over 8 bases. This CDR3 has 12 amino acids. Trimming cost V 11 bases and J 5 bases; bases outside gene matches: 7. CDR1 is MRHNA, CDR2 SNTAGT, per germline. The CDR3 loop reads CARRGGRETQYF. The DNA of the CDR3 is TGTGCCCGTCGGGGGGGCCGGGAGACCCAGTACTTC.

This chain connects TRBV2 to TRBJ1-3, with TRBD1 matching over 7 bases. Trimming removed 3 bases from V and 5 bases from J; junction bases left unmatched: 4. The CDR3 loop spans 14 amino acids. Germline V gene data show CDR1 as SNHLY and CDR2 as FYNNEI. CDR3 in DNA: TGTGCCAGCAGTGAGGACAGGCAGAGAAACACCATATATTTT. This codes for CASSEDRQRNTIYF.

Here the CDR3 DNA reads TGTGCCATCAGTGAGCCTGAAAGGGGCATCTATGGCTACACCTTC. The encoded protein is CAISEPERGIYGYTF. The rearrangement joins TRBV10-3 to TRBJ1-2; perhaps TRBD1 as D (5 bases). CDR1 is ENHRY, CDR2 SYGVKD, per germline. Trimming left V 2 bases short and J 4 bases short, with 14 bases between. This CDR3 contains 15 residues.

This sequence joins TRBV29-1 and TRBJ2-1, with D possibly being TRBD1 (5 bases). Between the trimmed V and J ends, which lost 7 bases and 4 bases, there was a span of 11 bases. Germline CDR1 is SQVTM and CDR2 is ANQGSEA. The CDR3 is made up of 12 amino acids. Here the CDR3 DNA reads TGCAGCGGCACCCCAGGGTACAATGAGCAGTTCTTC. Residues: CSGTPGYNEQFF.

V and J are TRBV6-2 or TRBV6-3 and TRBJ2-2; TRBD1 is a possible D gene (6 bases). The V gene's germline CDR1 is MNHEY and CDR2 SVGEGT. There are 16 residues in the CDR3. Trimming removed 0 bases at V and 8 bases at J, with 16 bases between. The DNA of the CDR3 is TGTGCCAGCAGTTACTCCTTCTATGCAGGGGAGGGGGAGCTGTTTTTT. As protein: CASSYSFYAGEGELFF.

This clone occurred many times. V gene TRBV28 combines with J gene TRBJ1-3; D not certain. This CDR3 has 10 amino acids. V lost 7 bases to trimming and J lost 6 bases, with 4 bases between them. Germline CDR1 and CDR2: MDHEN and SYDVKM. The CDR3 region has the DNA TGTGCCAGCATTAAAAACACCATATATTTT. Its translation is CASIKNTIYF.

The chain has TRBV6-2 or TRBV6-3 and TRBJ1-1; unclear D gene. This CDR3 has 16 amino acids. The germline V gene encodes CDR1 MNHEY and CDR2 SVGEGT. Trimming took off 2 bases at V and 3 bases at J, with 16 bases between the two ends. The CDR3 nucleotides are TGTGCCAGCAGTTACGGGTGGGGAGGTCTGGACACTGAAGCTTTCTTT. This translates into CASSYGWGGLDTEAFF.